The 3 T cell receptor beta chains presented below share a single source sample, sequenced in a study of blood T cell repertoires in COVID-19. The data were produced by immunoSEQ multiplex PCR, yet TCRdb's version contains in-frame clones alone and is incomplete. The sample holds about 44,000 clones; over 70% are singletons and the top ten take approximately 1.3%. Input material: peripheral blood. The receptor source for this set is a woman aged 35 to 49 with acute or convalescent COVID-19.

This clone was seen only once. The chain links TRBV10-3 to TRBJ2-1; D is ambiguous. Germline values: CDR1 ENHRY, CDR2 SYGVKD. The CDR3 is made up of 15 amino acids. Trimming removed 3 bases at V and 5 bases at J, with 14 bases between. The CDR3 loop reads CAISDVRVLDNEQFF. CDR3 DNA: TGTGCCATCAGTGATGTTCGCGTGCTAGACAATGAGCAGTTCTTC.

This clone was seen just once. J is TRBJ2-1 and V is TRBV7-3; 7 nucleotides agree with TRBD2. After removal of 3 bases from V and 6 bases from J, the junction contained 8 bases not matched to a gene. The CDR3 is made up of 15 amino acids. Germline V gene lookup returns CDR1 SGHTA and CDR2 FQGTGA. The CDR3 spells CASSLTSMFGNEQFF. As DNA, the CDR3 is TGTGCCAGCAGCTTGACTAGCATGTTCGGCAATGAGCAGTTCTTC.

This chain joins TRBV15 and TRBJ1-1, with D perhaps matching TRBD1 (6 bases). The V and J ends lost 7 bases and 1 base respectively, with 16 bases between them. The V gene's germline CDR1 is LNHNV and CDR2 YYDKDF (reference sequence). The CDR3 extends over 15 amino acids. CDR3 in DNA: TGTGCCACCATGGGGGCACAACAGCAGAACACTGAAGCTTTCTTT. It yields the protein CATMGAQQQNTEAFF.